This TCR beta chain was recorded in a study of blood T cell repertoires in COVID-19. Study details: COVID-19 samples, acute and convalescent, were from the United States, Italy and Spain.

This clone showed up many times. Repertoires were generated with immunoSEQ multiplex PCR, while TCRdb's copy carries only in-frame clones and drops some. The repertoire consists of 110,000 to 150,000 clones, with roughly three quarters occurring once and the leading ten covering just over 6%. Sequencing was carried out using PBMCs or T cells enriched from blood (not recorded which). This TCR was recovered from a woman between 50 and 59 years old who had recovered from COVID-19.

The CDR3, as DNA: TGTGCCAGTAGTATAGCAGAACCCCATCAGCCCCAGCATTTT. Translation: CASSIAEPHQPQHF. The genes are TRBV19 and TRBJ1-5; no clear D gene. The V gene's germline CDR1 is LNHDA and CDR2 SQIVND (reference sequence). Between the trimmed V and J ends, which lost 1 base and 5 bases, there was a span of 9 bases. The CDR3 is made up of 14 amino acids.